These T cell receptor beta chains were read from a single sample in a study of vaccination effects on CD4 cells after COVID-19. No cognate antigen is known for these TCRs. Sequencing was performed with immunoSEQ multiplex PCR; in TCRdb, only in-frame clones are kept and a portion is missing. The sample includes roughly 52,000 clones, roughly 70% of them seen just once. The source material was CD4+ T cells from PBMCs cultured with SARS-CoV-2 spike peptides, sampled before COVID-19 vaccination. These receptors all come from a human donor who received a COVID-19 vaccine. The CDR3 runs from the conserved cysteine through the conserved F or W. The order of the fields is D gene, V gene, clone size, J gene, CDR3 protein, CDR3 DNA. The D gene is left open where the match is weak. The size entry is marked missing in some rows and otherwise reads once, few, many or a size class.

>.|TRBV28|.|TRBJ2-2
CASSFNPAGELFF
TGTGCCAGCAGTTTCAACCCGGCCGGGGAGCTGTTTTTT
>.|TRBV2|few|TRBJ1-2
CASSVKGGYGYTF
TGTGCCAGCAGTGTAAAGGGGGGCTATGGCTACACCTTC
>TRBD2|TRBV12-5|once|TRBJ2-1
CASARAGEINEQFF
TGTGCTAGTGCAAGGGCGGGGGAGATCAATGAGCAGTTCTTC
>TRBD1|TRBV14|.|TRBJ2-5
CASSQGRTGKGETQYF
TGTGCCAGCAGCCAAGGTCGGACAGGGAAGGGGGAGACCCAGTACTTC
>.|TRBV15|few|TRBJ1-4
CATSSFGRSTNEKLFF
TGTGCCACCAGCAGTTTCGGACGGAGCACAAATGAAAAACTGTTTTTT
>TRBD1|TRBV7-9|.|TRBJ1-2
CASSTRTGVSNYGYTF
TGTGCCAGCAGCACCCGGACAGGGGTCAGTAACTATGGCTACACCTTC
>.|TRBV2|.|TRBJ1-1
CASSEWEANTEAFF
TGTGCCAGCAGTGAATGGGAAGCAAACACTGAAGCTTTCTTT
>.|TRBV20-1|.|TRBJ1-2
CSASGGIGYGYTF
TGCAGTGCTAGTGGGGGGATCGGGTATGGCTACACCTTC
>.|TRBV4-2|.|TRBJ1-1
CASSPAWSPGDAAFF
TGTGCCAGCAGCCCGGCATGGTCCCCCGGGGATGCAGCTTTCTTT
>.|TRBV5-6|.|TRBJ1-1
CASSSGTIRSEAFF
TGTGCCAGCAGCTCCGGGACAATACGAAGTGAAGCTTTCTTT
>.|TRBV28|.|TRBJ2-3
CASSLGYLRGGGSTDTQYF
TGTGCCAGCAGTTTGGGGTACTTACGGGGAGGAGGAAGCACAGATACGCAGTATTTT
>.|TRBV9|.|TRBJ1-5
CASSVGGGRGQPQHF
TGTGCCAGCAGCGTAGGCGGGGGGCGAGGTCAGCCCCAGCATTTT
>TRBD2|TRBV6-5|.|TRBJ2-2
CASSYFRGGFGGELFF
TGTGCCAGCAGTTACTTCCGGGGGGGGTTCGGCGGGGAGCTGTTTTTT
>.|TRBV29-1|once|TRBJ1-2
CSVEDRPYGYTF
TGCAGCGTTGAAGACCGCCCATATGGCTACACCTTC
>TRBD1|TRBV27|.|TRBJ1-2
CASSRTGANYGYTF
TGTGCCAGCAGCCGGACAGGGGCGAACTATGGCTACACCTTC
>.|TRBV7-9|few|TRBJ1-6
CASSLQGPYNSPLHF
TGTGCCAGCAGCCTGCAGGGTCCCTATAATTCACCCCTCCACTTT
>.|TRBV9|.|TRBJ2-1
CASSPHQGGDNEQFF
TGTGCCAGCAGCCCGCATCAGGGGGGTGACAATGAGCAGTTCTTC
>TRBD2|TRBV30|few|TRBJ2-1
CAWAPGLAGLQAFF
TGTGCCTGGGCCCCGGGACTAGCGGGACTCCAGGCGTTCTTC
>.|TRBV3-1/TRBV3-2|.|TRBJ1-2
CASSPDGNYGYTF
TGTGCCAGCAGCCCGGACGGAAACTATGGCTACACCTTC
>TRBD1|TRBV5-4|.|TRBJ1-6
CASSYDRGRNSPLHF
TGTGCCAGCAGCTACGACAGGGGGAGGAATTCACCCCTCCACTTT
>.|TRBV6-5|.|TRBJ1-3
CASSPGNSGNTIYF
TGTGCCAGCAGTCCCGGGAACTCTGGAAACACCATATATTTT
>TRBD2|TRBV18|.|TRBJ2-5
CASSPLGLAGAETQYF
TGTGCCAGCTCACCACTAGGACTAGCGGGAGCGGAGACCCAGTACTTC
>.|TRBV7-9|.|TRBJ1-2
CASSLGGEEVSGYTF
TGTGCCAGCAGCCTTGGGGGGGAGGAGGTCTCTGGCTACACCTTC
>.|TRBV7-8|.|TRBJ1-3
CASSGSRFAGNTIYF
TGTGCCAGCAGTGGGTCCAGATTTGCTGGAAACACCATATATTTT
>.|TRBV15|.|TRBJ1-1
CATSRDIGQSRNTEAFF
TGTGCCACCAGCAGAGATATAGGACAGTCAAGGAACACTGAAGCTTTCTTT
>.|TRBV30|.|TRBJ2-5
CAWSFNSGVETQYF
TGTGCCTGGAGTTTTAATTCGGGGGTGGAGACCCAGTACTTC
>.|TRBV12-5|.|TRBJ2-2
CASAYRATGELFF
TGTGCTAGTGCCTACAGGGCCACCGGGGAGCTGTTTTTT
>.|TRBV10-3|.|TRBJ2-7
CAISPDGYEQYF
TGTGCCATCAGTCCGGACGGGTACGAGCAGTACTTC
>.|TRBV9|.|TRBJ2-5
CASSVGQRETQYF
TGTGCCAGCAGCGTAGGACAGCGGGAGACCCAGTACTTC
>.|TRBV4-2|.|TRBJ1-2
CASSAEGSSGYTF
TGTGCCAGCAGCGCAGAAGGTAGTAGTGGCTACACCTTC
>.|TRBV27|few|TRBJ1-5
CASSFTPYSNQPQHF
TGTGCCAGCAGTTTTACTCCTTATAGCAATCAGCCCCAGCATTTT
>TRBD1|TRBV15|.|TRBJ2-1
CATSRDRLRTGGNEQFF
TGTGCCACCAGCAGAGATCGATTAAGGACAGGGGGGAATGAGCAGTTCTTC
>.|TRBV2|.|TRBJ1-2
CASSERQPRYGYTF
TGTGCCAGCAGTGAACGTCAGCCGCGCTATGGCTACACCTTC
>TRBD2|TRBV3-1/TRBV3-2|.|TRBJ2-7
CASSQDLVAGYEQYF
TGTGCCAGCAGCCAAGATCTGGTAGCGGGGTACGAGCAGTACTTC
>.|TRBV9|.|TRBJ2-7
CASTTDSLTYEQYF
TGTGCCAGCACCACGGACAGCCTAACCTACGAGCAGTACTTC